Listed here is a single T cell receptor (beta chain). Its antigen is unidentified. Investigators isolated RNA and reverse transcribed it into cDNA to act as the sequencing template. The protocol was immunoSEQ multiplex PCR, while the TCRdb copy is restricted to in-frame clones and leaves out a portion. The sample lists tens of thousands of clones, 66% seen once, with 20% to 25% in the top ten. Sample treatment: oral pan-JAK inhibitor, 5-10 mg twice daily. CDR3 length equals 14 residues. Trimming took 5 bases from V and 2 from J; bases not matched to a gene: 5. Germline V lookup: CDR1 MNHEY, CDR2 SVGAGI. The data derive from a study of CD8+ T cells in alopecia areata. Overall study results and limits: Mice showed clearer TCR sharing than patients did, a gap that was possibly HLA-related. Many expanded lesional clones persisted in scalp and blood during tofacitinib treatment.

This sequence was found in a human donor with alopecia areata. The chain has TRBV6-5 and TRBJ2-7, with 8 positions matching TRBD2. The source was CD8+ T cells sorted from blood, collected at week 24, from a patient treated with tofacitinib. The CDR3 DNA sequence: TGTGCCAGCAGTGACAGCGGGAGTGCCTACGAGCAGTACTTC. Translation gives CASSDSGSAYEQYF.